The entry below gives a single TCR beta chain sequence along with its context. This clone's antigen is unknown. The data are from a study of T cells expressing NK-cell markers (TCRdb year 2020). About the full investigation: Three sorted T-cell subsets (CD3+CD56+NKG2C+, CD3+CD56+NKG2C- and CD3+CD56-NKG2C+) from under ten donors had their TCR beta-chain repertoires profiled. Seven of the eight sequenced donors were HCMV-seropositive and one was HCMV-seronegative. The libraries were sequenced on Illumina HiSeq 2000/2500, MiSeq or NextSeq, producing 2 x 150 bp reads. All eight donors whose samples were sequenced were randomly selected healthy volunteers, three of them men and five women.

Sequencing was performed on an Illumina HiSeq 2000. 5'RACE template switching, by which a universal primer site and unique molecular identifiers were added, was used to make TCR beta cDNA libraries. Priming for cDNA synthesis came from the TCR beta constant segment, and two successive PCR amplification steps followed. In the paper's pipeline: MIGEC handled demultiplexing of the reads and grouping by UMI, while MiTCR was used to assemble and quantify clonotypes. To remove erroneous sequences, TCR cDNA sequences were retained only when supported by two or more reads. The tcR package was used for downstream repertoire analysis, with clonotypes matched between fractions based on CDR3 nucleotide sequence plus V segment. VDJmatch was used to annotate antigen specificity against VDJdb, with one amino acid substitution allowed in CDR3. Through TCRdb reprocessing, the reads give one entry per CDR3 protein sequence; DNA is omitted. The V and J calls shown here were made by TCRdb, not taken from the authors' results. This sample's table carries 200,000 to 300,000 distinct CDR3 sequences. About 0.4% of the sample is in the top ten clones.

HCMV serostatus was determined by detecting HCMV-specific IgG in serum with a commercial ELISA kit. Ficoll density gradient centrifugation was used to isolate peripheral blood mononuclear cells from blood. Results and caveats for the whole study, not just this receptor: Those dominant clonotypes were again the most abundant among CD3+CD56-NKG2C+ cells in a few donors, at roughly 25-60.1%. For about 6 donors, the dominant CD3+CD56+NKG2C+ clonotypes were among the top 10 CD8+ clonotypes and accounted for roughly 1.0-8% of CD8+ T cells. It remained unclear whether the expanded NKG2C-expressing T cell clones were specific for HCMV antigens.

The CDR3 spans 15 residues, from the cysteine through the phenylalanine. Nucleotide data are not available. From the germline V gene, CDR1 is SGHRS and CDR2 is YFSETQ. The chain links TRBV5-1 with TRBJ2-7; TCRdb's assignment of TRBD1 cannot be checked, as there is no DNA. The TCR comes from a man aged 18-30 years in good health. Donor details come from another sample of the same person, matched by shared clones. Sequenced material: blood T cells: a sorted CD56 or NKG2C T cell subset, CD4+ or CD8+ T cells, or bulk PBMC T cells (not recorded which). CDR3 region: CASSLSTGSPYEQYF.